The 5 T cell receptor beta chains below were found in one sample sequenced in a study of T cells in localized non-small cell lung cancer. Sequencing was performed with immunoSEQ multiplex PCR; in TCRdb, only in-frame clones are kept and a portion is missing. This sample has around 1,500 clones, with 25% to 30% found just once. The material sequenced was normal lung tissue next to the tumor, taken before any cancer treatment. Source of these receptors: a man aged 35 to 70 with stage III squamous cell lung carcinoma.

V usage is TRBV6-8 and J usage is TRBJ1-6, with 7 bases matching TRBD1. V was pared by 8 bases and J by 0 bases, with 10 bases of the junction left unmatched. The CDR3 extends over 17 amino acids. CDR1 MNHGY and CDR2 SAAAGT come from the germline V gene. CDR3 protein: CASQAGRTGSYNSPLHF. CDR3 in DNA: TGTGCCAGCCAGGCGGGGCGGACAGGCTCCTATAATTCACCCCTCCACTTT.

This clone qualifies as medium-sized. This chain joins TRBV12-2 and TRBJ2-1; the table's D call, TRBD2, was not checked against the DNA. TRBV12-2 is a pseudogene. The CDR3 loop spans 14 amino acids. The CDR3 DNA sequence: TGTGCCTCGAGGAGGCAAAGCTCCTACAATGAGCAGTTCTTC. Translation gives CASRRQSSYNEQFF.

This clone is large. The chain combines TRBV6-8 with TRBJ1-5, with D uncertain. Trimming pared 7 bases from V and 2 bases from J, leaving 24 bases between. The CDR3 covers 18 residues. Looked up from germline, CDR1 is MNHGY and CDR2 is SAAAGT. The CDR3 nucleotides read TGTGCCAGCAAGCCGGAGCATATCGGCCGATTGGGCAATCAGCCCCAGCATTTT. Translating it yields CASKPEHIGRLGNQPQHF.

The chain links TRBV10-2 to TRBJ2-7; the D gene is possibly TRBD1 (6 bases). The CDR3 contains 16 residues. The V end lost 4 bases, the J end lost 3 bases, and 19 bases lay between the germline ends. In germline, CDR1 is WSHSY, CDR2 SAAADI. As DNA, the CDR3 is TGCGCCAGCAGTGGGTCCAGGGGCGCCGTACGCTACGAGCAGTACTTC. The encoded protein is CASSGSRGAVRYEQYF.

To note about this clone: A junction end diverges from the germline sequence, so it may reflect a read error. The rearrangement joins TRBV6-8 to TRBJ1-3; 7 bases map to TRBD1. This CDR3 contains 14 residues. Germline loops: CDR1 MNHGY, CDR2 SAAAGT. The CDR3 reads CATRLGGPLNAIYF. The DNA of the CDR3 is TGTGCCACCCGATTAGGGGGCCCGTTAAACGCCATATATTTT.